This T cell receptor beta chain was documented in a study of response to subunit inactivated influenza vaccine. Notes on the study in general: The authors suggested that every seasonal influenza vaccination recruits few new T cells.

To note about this clonotype: What it binds is not known.

TCRdb ran MiXCR on the RT-PCR reads and lists one entry per CDR3 protein. There are around 500,000 distinct CDR3 sequences in the sample; approximately 11% occur only once, and about an eighth lies in the top ten. This CDR3 contains 15 residues. CDR1 is MNHNS and CDR2 is SASEGT in the germline V gene. Trimming pared 7 bases from V and 0 bases from J, leaving 14 bases between. The chain combines TRBV6-1 with TRBJ2-3; TRBD2 might be the D (5 bases). This TCR was sampled from a man in his fifties or sixties who received an inactivated influenza vaccine. Sequenced here: PBMCs from blood, sampled roughly 46 days after vaccination. CDR3 in amino acids: CASTRGGGSTDTQYF. Written as DNA, the CDR3 is TGTGCCAGCACTAGAGGAGGAGGCAGCACAGATACGCAGTATTTT.